These T cell receptor beta chains were read from a single sample in a study of Ad26.COV2.S vaccination and SARS-CoV-2 variants. TCRdb's copy holds only in-frame clones and misses some; the assay was immunoSEQ multiplex PCR. The sample yields 430,000 or so clones, 89% seen once. Here the sequenced sample was peripheral blood, taken in a trial of Ad26.COV2.S vaccine versus placebo. Receptor source: a person between 18 and 65 years old who received the Ad26.COV2.S COVID-19 vaccine or a placebo. CDR3s include the opening cysteine and the closing phenylalanine or tryptophan.

j_gene | len | v_gene | CDR3aa
TRBJ2-5 | 12 | TRBV2 | CASSVSVETQYF
TRBJ2-3 | 13 | TRBV19 | CASSIRQGDTQYF
TRBJ2-2 | 17 | TRBV5-1 | CASSLGQHLENTGELFF
TRBJ1-1 | 15 | TRBV6-5 | CASSQRTGGTTEAFF
TRBJ1-3 | 18 | TRBV14 | CASSQEGWDAIPGNTIYF
TRBJ2-5 | 14 | TRBV7-2 | CASSPMVSQETQYF
TRBJ2-2 | 17 | TRBV4-3 | CASSQETGGDGTGELFF
TRBJ2-5 | 18 | TRBV7-3 | CASSHKGGTGGFQETQYF
TRBJ1-1 | 15 | TRBV7-3 | CASSLFLGPGTEAFF
TRBJ2-7 | 14 | TRBV9 | CASSVAAFRSEQYF
TRBJ2-5 | 15 | TRBV18 | CASSPRGAPGETQYF
TRBJ1-3 | 15 | TRBV13 | CASSSDQGSWGTIYF
TRBJ2-7 | 14 | TRBV6-5 | CASSWGGQTYEQYF
TRBJ1-1 | 14 | TRBV15 | CATSREGGRTEAFF
TRBJ1-1 | 15 | TRBV19 | CASSLTGAGNTEAFF
TRBJ1-2 | 15 | TRBV5-4 | CASSLDGAANYGYTF
TRBJ2-5 | 16 | TRBV10-3 | CAIRQGVAPSQETQYF
TRBJ1-1 | 14 | TRBV5-1 | CASSLSQTNTEAFF
TRBJ1-5 | 15 | TRBV12-5 | CASGLGVSGNQPQHF
TRBJ1-6 | 14 | TRBV3-1/TRBV3-2 | CASRHGQGGSPLHF
TRBJ2-2 | 16 | TRBV5-1 | CASSLLGTGITGELFF
TRBJ2-1 | 16 | TRBV15 | CATSTRLAGGWDEQFF
TRBJ2-3 | 14 | TRBV11-1 | CASSLAPDADTQYF
TRBJ1-1 | 15 | TRBV5-5 | CASSSRGGRDGEAFF
TRBJ2-1 | 15 | TRBV3-1/TRBV3-2 | CASSQPGLAGVEQFF
TRBJ2-5 | 14 | TRBV5-1 | CASSFLAGEETQYF
TRBJ2-1 | 15 | TRBV7-3 | CASSLTPSGLNEQFF
TRBJ1-5 | 16 | TRBV7-5 | CARTFSEDVSNQPQHF
TRBJ1-2 | 15 | TRBV6-6 | CASSYMGTRGYGYTF
TRBJ2-7 | 15 | TRBV24-1 | CATSDPGTSGLEQYF
TRBJ2-1 | 15 | TRBV11-3 | CASSLRGRAHNEQFF
TRBJ1-3 | 18 | TRBV18 | CASSPLDPGTSSGNTIYF
TRBJ2-7 | 15 | TRBV4-1 | CASSQETDGEYEQYF
TRBJ1-2 | 11 | TRBV29-1 | CSVEAGFGYTF
TRBJ1-1 | 14 | TRBV9 | CASSATGWNTEAFF
TRBJ1-1 | 12 | TRBV29-1 | CSGGQGGTEAFF
TRBJ2-5 | 17 | TRBV7-9 | CASSLRVAGGPGETQYF
TRBJ2-2 | 11 | TRBV29-1 | CSVGVVGELFF
TRBJ2-7 | 17 | TRBV28 | CASSLQGVVAGEIKQYF
TRBJ1-5 | 13 | TRBV6-2/TRBV6-3 | CASSALGGQPQHF
TRBJ1-4 | 14 | TRBV5-5 | CASSLGQLYEKLFF
TRBJ1-3 | 14 | TRBV28 | CASSFTFSGNTIYF
TRBJ1-1 | 14 | TRBV7-2 | CASSLGFMNTEAFF
TRBJ1-5 | 16 | TRBV30 | CAWSAPSYASNQPQHF
TRBJ1-1 | 14 | TRBV11-2 | CASSLSTGGTEAFF
TRBJ1-4 | 15 | TRBV7-9 | CASSYLGTLDEKLFF
TRBJ1-2 | 12 | TRBV10-3 | CAARRPGRDYTF
TRBJ2-3 | 15 | TRBV11-3 | CASSLGGDSTDTQYF
TRBJ2-7 | 17 | TRBV10-1 | CALTSRIAGGRPYEQYF
TRBJ1-5 | 17 | TRBV5-1 | CASSPNPGAFGNQPQHF
TRBJ2-5 | 15 | TRBV7-2 | CASSFSGTRSETQYF
TRBJ1-1 | 16 | TRBV19 | CASSIGGRGWNTEAFF
TRBJ2-5 | 12 | TRBV5-1 | CASSQFDRVWYF
TRBJ1-1 | 14 | TRBV5-1 | CASSLRAMNTEAFF
TRBJ1-1 | 13 | TRBV6-6 | CASTQTRNTEAFF
TRBJ1-4 | 15 | TRBV6-5 | CASIRGPATNEKLFF